This T cell receptor (beta chain) was captured in a study of blood T cell repertoires in COVID-19. Data came from immunoSEQ multiplex PCR; TCRdb stores just in-frame clones and leaves some out. Among 200,000 to 250,000 clones listed, 84% were seen once. The V end was cut by 4 bases, the J end by 3 bases, with 21 bases between. This CDR3 contains 17 residues. Germline V CDR1 and CDR2: SGHDN, FVKESK. Patients at the Seattle site were enrolled during active infection and followed longitudinally. The sample comprised peripheral blood. The V call is TRBV14, the J call TRBJ1-2; a possible D gene is TRBD1 (6 bases). The receptor was isolated from a woman of 80 years or more with COVID-19, enrolled during active disease. The CDR3 spells CASSPPGLAGEDYGYTF. Here the CDR3 DNA reads TGTGCCAGCAGCCCCCCCGGGCTGGCAGGGGAAGACTATGGCTACACCTTC.